Included here is one TCR beta chain sequence, with context. Which antigen it targets is not known. Per-base quality was not reported, and no clone a single base away is much larger than it. TCRbeta CDR3 regions were amplified from genomic DNA using the immunoSEQ Assay, a bias-controlled multiplex PCR. Processing in the source paper ran as follows. The number of nucleated cells in each sample was estimated from the amplification of reference gene primers within the assay. Sequence reads were collapsed and filtered to measure the absolute abundance of every unique TCRbeta CDR3 rearrangement. For each sample, productive Simpson clonality was calculated as the square root of Simpson's diversity index over productive rearrangements. The table comes from immuneACCESS by way of TCRdb, which keeps in-frame sequences with V and J called. Part of the clones is missing from these tables; in studies checked, under half for an unresolved V gene and the rest for unknown reasons. The DNA gave D and trimming, while V, J and clone size come from that table. This sample comprises about 190,000 clones, roughly 86% of them detected only once. Of the sample, roughly 2.8% is held by the ten largest clones.

Collaborating institutions collected whole blood in K2EDTA tubes following their own protocols. For TCRbeta analysis, collaborator samples were shipped as frozen whole blood, as isolated PBMCs, or as DNA extracted from either sample type. The entry originates in a study of blood T cell repertoires in COVID-19 (dated by TCRdb to 2018 to 2020). Looking at the study overall: Samples from collaborators originated in the United States, Italy and Spain and spanned both the acute and convalescent phases of COVID-19. The material from the prospective study consisted of cDNA or gDNA derived from T cells, B-cell-depleted T cells, or PBMCs. The dataset comprised deeply sampled blood TCRbeta repertoires from subjects exposed to, actively infected with, or recovered from COVID-19. The repertoires were made available in a free public database intended to serve as a resource for research on the immune response to SARS-CoV-2. Samples were obtained from the ongoing ImmuneRACE study (first 160 participants) and from about 1,300 subjects provided by 6 global collaborators. A de-identified subject ID, COVID-19 status, age in years and sex were almost always included in the sample metadata. Where HLA class I and class II types were available, the types were taken from metadata supplied by the sample provider, not from assay-based typing.

What the work shows at the level of the full study, not this receptor alone: Clinical and demographic metadata were provided uncurated, with the amount varying by source and participant.

CDR1 and CDR2, looked up from the germline V gene (reference sequence), are MNHEY and SMNVEV. The trim is 3 bases for V and 1 base for J, with a gap of 9 bases between the germline ends. The CDR3 starts with the cysteine, ends with the phenylalanine, and has 14 residues. The sequence is cut down to CDR3 DNA, 42 bases in frame from base 1. This receptor was identified in a woman aged 25 to 39 with active or convalescent COVID-19. Input material: peripheral blood. The receptor chain draws on TRBV27 and TRBJ1-1; the best D guess is TRBD1, with 5 bases matching. The sequence in DNA is TGTGCCAGCAGTTTTCAGGGTGCGAACACTGAAGCTTTCTTT. Translated, it gives CASSFQGANTEAFF.